The clone carrying this T cell receptor (beta chain) was observed a single time. This record comes from a study of blood T cell repertoires in COVID-19. Across the study: The United States, Italy and Spain provided the acute and convalescent COVID-19 samples. Nucleic acid was either cDNA or gDNA, and it came from T cells, B-cell-depleted T cells, or PBMCs.

As processed by the authors: From reference gene primer amplification, estimates of nucleated cell counts were derived. TCRdb's table, derived via immunoSEQ multiplex PCR, lists solely in-frame clones and lacks some. That table is the source of V, J and clone size, and D and trimming were worked out from the DNA. This table holds more than 90,000 clones, about 90% found once. Between the trimmed V and J ends, which lost 1 base and 9 bases, there was a span of 14 bases. The CDR3 runs to 15 residues. Per germline, CDR1 SGDLS and CDR2 YYNGEE. The sequencing sample was made of peripheral blood. The receptor's source is a woman aged 25-40 years with acute or convalescent COVID-19. The chain employs TRBV9 and TRBJ1-6; D gene ambiguous. The chain's CDR3 is CASSVNDGLGSPLHF. The DNA for the CDR3 is TGTGCCAGCAGCGTAAATGACGGACTGGGTTCACCCCTCCACTTT.